The present entry profiles one TCR beta chain with its context. A read error is possible here, since a much larger clone lies one base away. This entry comes from a study of blood T cells in healthy people across ages. Using a J-beta primer mix together with a sample-barcoded 5' primer, a second PCR was run for about 7 to 12 cycles. TCRdb analysed the 5' RACE reads with MiXCR anew, one entry per CDR3 protein. The sample has about 840,000 distinct CDR3 sequences, under 35% seen once. These same records also appear under a second study, on T cells of mothers and their children.

The receptor's source is a woman aged 40 to 50 in good health. The sample was blood.

CDR3 DNA: TGCAGCGTTGGTTTGGCAGGAGGAAGCTCCTACAATGAGCAGTTCTTC. Translating it yields CSVGLAGGSSYNEQFF. The rearrangement links TRBV29-1 to TRBJ2-1; D possibly corresponds to TRBD2 (5 bases). The germline V gene encodes CDR1 SQVTM and CDR2 ANQGSEA. The V end lost 4 bases, the J end lost 0 bases, and 16 bases lay between the germline ends. This CDR3 has 16 amino acids.